A single count supports the clone carrying this T cell receptor beta chain. Healthy HIV-negative adults with no recent acute infections or vaccinations were recruited as donors. This sample is drawn from a study of shared clonotypes between healthy human individuals. J gave up 2 bases and V 2 bases, and 4 bases lay outside the gene matches. Germline CDR1 is SGHRS and CDR2 is YFSETQ. The CDR3 spans 16 residues. Original data processing: Junction-only sequences without quality scores came from ImmunoSEQ, so filtering differed. Sequencing was performed with immunoSEQ multiplex PCR; in TCRdb, only in-frame clones are kept and a portion is missing. That table supplies the V and J calls and clone size; D and trimming were determined from the DNA. Among about 480,000 clones listed, about three quarters were seen once.

This receptor was taken from a woman between 40 and 55 years old in good health. Some clones in this sample may be carry-over from other donors' samples. The sample was PBMCs. The chain links TRBV5-1 to TRBJ2-3, with TRBD2 matching over 11 bases. This CDR3 is CASSLQLAGDTDTQYF. In DNA form, the CDR3 reads TGCGCCAGCAGCTTACAACTAGCGGGAGACACAGATACGCAGTATTTT.